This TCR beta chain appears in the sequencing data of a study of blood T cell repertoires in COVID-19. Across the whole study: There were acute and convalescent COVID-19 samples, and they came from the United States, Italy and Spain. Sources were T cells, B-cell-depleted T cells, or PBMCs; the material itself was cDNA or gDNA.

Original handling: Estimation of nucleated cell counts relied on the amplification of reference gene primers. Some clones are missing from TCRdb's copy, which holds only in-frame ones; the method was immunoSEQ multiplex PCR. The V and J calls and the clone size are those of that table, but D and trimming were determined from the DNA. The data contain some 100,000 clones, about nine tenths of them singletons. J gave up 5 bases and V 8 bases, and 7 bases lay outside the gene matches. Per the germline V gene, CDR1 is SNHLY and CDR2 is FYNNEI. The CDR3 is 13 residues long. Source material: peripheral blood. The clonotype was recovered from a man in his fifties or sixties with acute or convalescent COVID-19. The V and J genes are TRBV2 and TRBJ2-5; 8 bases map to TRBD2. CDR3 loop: CASRRSSGETQYF. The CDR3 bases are TGTGCCAGCCGAAGGTCTAGCGGGGAGACCCAGTACTTC.